This TCR beta chain comes out of a study of technical replicates of blood from several donors. This CDR3 contains 15 residues. Germline CDR1 and CDR2: LNHDA and SQIVND (reference sequence). V shed 5 bases and J shed 1 base, with 14 bases lying between them. Clones were read by immunoSEQ multiplex PCR, and TCRdb kept only the in-frame ones, dropping some. Of about 70,000 clones in the sample, approximately 96% are singletons; the top ten hold over 0.35%. The specimen was T cells isolated from PBMCs. The TCR sequence derives from a human donor in good health. The chain couples TRBV19 to TRBJ1-1; a possible D gene is TRBD1 (6 bases). The CDR3 nucleotides are TGTGCCAGTAGTCCTTACCTCAGGGGGAACACTGAAGCTTTCTTT. This gives the protein CASSPYLRGNTEAFF. The full variable domain, in which reference TRBV19 and TRBJ1-1 provide the parts outside the CDR3, is DGGITQSPKYLFRKEGQNVTLSCEQNLNHDAMYWYRQDPGQGLRLIYYSQIVNDFQKGDIAEGYSVSREKKESFPLTVTSAQKNPTAFYLCASSPYLRGNTEAFFGQGTRLTVV.